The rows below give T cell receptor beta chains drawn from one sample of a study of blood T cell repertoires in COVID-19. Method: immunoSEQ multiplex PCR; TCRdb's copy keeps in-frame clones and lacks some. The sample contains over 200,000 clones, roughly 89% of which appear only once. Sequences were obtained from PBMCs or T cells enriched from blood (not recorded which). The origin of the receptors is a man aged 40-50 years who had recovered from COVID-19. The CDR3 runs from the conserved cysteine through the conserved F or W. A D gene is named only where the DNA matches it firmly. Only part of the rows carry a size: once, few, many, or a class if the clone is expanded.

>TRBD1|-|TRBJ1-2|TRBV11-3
TGTGCCAGCAGCCAGCGACAGGGAAGTGGCTACACCTTC
CASSQRQGSGYTF
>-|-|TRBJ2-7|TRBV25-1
TGTGCCAGCAGTGAATATATGGAGGGGAACGAGCAGTACTTC
CASSEYMEGNEQYF
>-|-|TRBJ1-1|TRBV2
TGTGCCAGCAGTGAAGCGTCGGGGTTAAACACTGAAGCTTTCTTT
CASSEASGLNTEAFF
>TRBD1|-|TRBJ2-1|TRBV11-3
TGTGCCAGCAGCTTAGGGACAGGGAATGAGCAGTTCTTC
CASSLGTGNEQFF
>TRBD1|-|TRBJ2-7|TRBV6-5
TGTGCCAGCAGTTACCTGGACAGGGGAACGTATGAGCAGTACTTC
CASSYLDRGTYEQYF
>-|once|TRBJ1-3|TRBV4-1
TGCGCCAGCAGCCAAGATCCTGGCCCCTCCTCTGGAAACACCATATATTTT
CASSQDPGPSSGNTIYF
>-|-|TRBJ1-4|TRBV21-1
TGTGCCAGCAGCAAAGCTCAATCAGGGTTTTGGGGTCTTGACGCAACTAATGAAAAACTGTTTTTT
CASSKAQSGFWGLDATNEKLFF
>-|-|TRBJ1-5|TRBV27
TGTGCCAGTAGTAGCGTGCAGAGCAATCAGCCCCAGCATTTT
CASSSVQSNQPQHF
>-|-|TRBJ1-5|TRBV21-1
TGTGCCAGCAGCCCTATTCAAAGGGGGCAGCCCCAGCATTTT
CASSPIQRGQPQHF
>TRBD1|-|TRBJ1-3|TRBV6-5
TGTGCCAGCAGACCCCAGGGGGCTCATGGAAACACCATATATTTT
CASRPQGAHGNTIYF
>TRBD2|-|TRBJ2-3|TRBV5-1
TGCGCCAGCAGCTTCAGACTAGCGGGGGGCCTCACAGATACGCAGTATTTT
CASSFRLAGGLTDTQYF
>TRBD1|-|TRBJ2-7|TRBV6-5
TGTGCCAGCAGTTACAGGACAGGGAGAGGATCCGAGCAGTACTTC
CASSYRTGRGSEQYF
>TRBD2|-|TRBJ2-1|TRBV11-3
TGTGCCAGCAGCATTAGCGGGGGGGCCAATGAGCAGTTCTTC
CASSISGGANEQFF
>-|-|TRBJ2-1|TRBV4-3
TGCGCCAGCAGCCAAGATACAAGCGGGTACTACAATGAGCAGTTCTTC
CASSQDTSGYYNEQFF
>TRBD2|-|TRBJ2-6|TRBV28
TGTGCCAGCAGTTTAGAAGCGGGAGTCCCCGGGGCCAACGTCCTGACTTTC
CASSLEAGVPGANVLTF
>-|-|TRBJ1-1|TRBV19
TGTGCCAGTAGTCCCCCCTTACCCGGGGGCACTGAAGCTTTCTTT
CASSPPLPGGTEAFF
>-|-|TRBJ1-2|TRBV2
TGTGCCAGCAGTGAATGGTTCTTGACATCTGGCTACACCTTC
CASSEWFLTSGYTF
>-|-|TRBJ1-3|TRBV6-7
TGTGCCAGCAGTTACGGGCGGGTCTCTGGAAACACCATATATTTT
CASSYGRVSGNTIYF
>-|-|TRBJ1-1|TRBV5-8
TGTGCCAGCAGCTATTGGGGAGGGGTATACACTGAAGCTTTCTTT
CASSYWGGVYTEAFF
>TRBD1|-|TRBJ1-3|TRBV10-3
TGTGCCGCCACCGGGACAGCTGGAAACACCATATATTTT
CAATGTAGNTIYF
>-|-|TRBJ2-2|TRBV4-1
TGCGCCAGCAGCCAAGGTTGGCGCGACAGCCACACCGGGGAGCTGTTTTTT
CASSQGWRDSHTGELFF
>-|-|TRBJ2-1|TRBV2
TGTGCCAGCAGTGAAGGACCCGTGGGAGGCGAGCAGTTCTTC
CASSEGPVGGEQFF
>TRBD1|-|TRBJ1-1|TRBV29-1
TGCAGCGTTGGGCCCGGGACAGGGGAACCTGAAGCTTTCTTT
CSVGPGTGEPEAFF
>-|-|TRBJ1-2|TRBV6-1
TGTGCCAGCAGTGATGAGGGTTGGAATGGCTACACCTTC
CASSDEGWNGYTF
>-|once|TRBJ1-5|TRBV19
TGTGCCAGTAGTATAGACAGTAGCAATCAGCCCCAGCATTTT
CASSIDSSNQPQHF
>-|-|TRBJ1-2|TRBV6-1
TGTGCCAGCAGTGAACCGGAGTATGGCTACACCTTC
CASSEPEYGYTF
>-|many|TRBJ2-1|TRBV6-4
TGTGCCAGCAGCCAGGGGAACTCCTACAATGAGCAGTTCTTC
CASSQGNSYNEQFF